Below are 20 T cell receptor beta chains sequenced from a single sample in a study of blood T cell repertoires in COVID-19. Sequencing was performed with immunoSEQ multiplex PCR; in TCRdb, only in-frame clones are kept and a portion is missing. The data hold over 150,000 clones, with around 90% observed a single time. Input material: peripheral blood. These receptors all come from a man aged 50 to 60 who had recovered from COVID-19.

This chain connects TRBV7-8 to TRBJ2-7; D is possibly TRBD1 (6 bases). V lost 0 bases and J lost 1, with 13 bases in between. The CDR3 is 16 residues long. Germline V CDR1 and CDR2: SGHVS, FQNEAQ. The CDR3 sequence: CASSLAVAGTSYEQYF. The CDR3 nucleotides read TGTGCCAGCAGCTTAGCGGTGGCAGGGACATCCTACGAGCAGTACTTC.

This chain links TRBV28 with TRBJ1-2, with D possibly TRBD1 on 6 matching bases. V gave up 2 bases and J gave up 8 bases, with 12 bases separating them. Germline lookup yields CDR1 MDHEN and CDR2 SYDVKM. CDR3 size: 13 residues. The CDR3 sequence is CASSLRGANGYTF. DNA for the CDR3: TGTGCCAGCAGTTTACGGGGGGCGAACGGCTACACCTTC.

V usage is TRBV14 and J usage is TRBJ2-5, with TRBD2 matching over 8 bases. Germline CDR1 is SGHDN and CDR2 is FVKESK. With 6 bases clipped from V and 4 bases from J, the junction kept 10 bases outside the gene matches. The CDR3 is made up of 15 amino acids. CDR3: CASSRVRGGTETQYF. In DNA form, the CDR3 reads TGTGCCAGCAGTCGAGTCCGGGGGGGAACAGAGACCCAGTACTTC.

This clone was seen only once. The chain employs TRBV5-1 and TRBJ2-3, with 10 bases identical to TRBD1. Germline V gene data show CDR1 as SGHRS and CDR2 as YFSETQ. The CDR3 consists of 19 residues. With 1 base clipped from V and 0 bases from J, the junction kept 11 bases outside the gene matches. Written as DNA, the CDR3 is TGCGCCAGCAGCTTGTCTCGGACAGGGGGTTTCTCAAGCACAGATACGCAGTATTTT. Residues: CASSLSRTGGFSSTDTQYF.

DNA of the CDR3: TGTGCCAGCAGCCCAGCCCGGACAGGGGGCAATCAGCCCCAGCATTTT. It codes for CASSPARTGGNQPQHF. The chain employs TRBV5-8 and TRBJ1-5; TRBD1 matches 9 bases. Germline lookup yields CDR1 SGHTS and CDR2 YDEGEE. CDR3 length: 16 residues. J lost 2 bases, V lost 4 bases, and 7 bases had no gene match.

The V call is TRBV5-8, the J call TRBJ1-6; D ambiguous. The CDR3 has 20 residues. Germline CDR1 and CDR2: SGHTS and YDEGEE. With 3 bases removed from V and 0 bases from J, the gap between germline ends came to 22 bases. The CDR3 DNA is TGTGCCAGCAGCTCGCCGACCCCGACGGGTCTTAGCTCCTATAATTCACCCCTCCACTTT. Translating gives CASSSPTPTGLSSYNSPLHF.

For this clone: One junction end does not reproduce the germline sequence, and a read error may be involved. The chain joins TRBV4-3 to TRBJ2-1; tentative D call: TRBD2 (6 bases). The CDR3 runs 14 residues. Germline lookup yields CDR1 LGHNA and CDR2 YSLEER. The CDR3 protein is CASGQQAGINEQFF. CDR3 bases: TGCGCCAGCGGCCAGCAGGCGGGGATCAATGAGCAGTTCTTC.

V gene TRBV25-1 combines with J gene TRBJ1-5, with 9 nucleotides matching TRBD1. The V and J ends lost 6 bases and 0 bases, in that order; junction bases with no gene match: 0. Germline V gene data show CDR1 as MGHDK and CDR2 as SYGVNS. This CDR3 contains 14 residues. CDR3: CASRGQGSNQPQHF. The DNA for the CDR3 is TGTGCCAGCAGGGGACAGGGTAGCAATCAGCCCCAGCATTTT.

The rearrangement links TRBV11-2 to TRBJ1-1; no definite D call. Trimming took 1 base from V and 1 from J, leaving 4 bases between them. In germline, CDR1 is SGHAT, CDR2 FQNNGV. The CDR3 totals 13 residues. In nucleotides, the CDR3 is TGTGCCAGCAGCTTAGGAGCGAACACTGAAGCTTTCTTT. This encodes CASSLGANTEAFF. The full variable domain, completed using reference TRBV11-2 and TRBJ1-1, is EAGVAQSPRYKIIEKRQSVAFWCNPISGHATLYWYQQILGQGPKLLIQFQNNGVVDDSQLPKDRFSAERLKGVDSTLKIQPAKLEDSAVYLCASSLGANTEAFFGQGTRLTVV.

The chain recombines TRBV18 with TRBJ1-6; D is unclear. The CDR3 is made up of 15 amino acids. Germline CDR1 and CDR2: KGHSH and LQKENI. Trimming removed 0 bases from V and 5 bases from J, with 8 bases in between. Written as DNA, the CDR3 is TGTGCCAGCTCACCACCCGGAGTTGATAATTCACCCCTCCACTTT. Its protein product is CASSPPGVDNSPLHF.

The CDR3 protein is CASSLAHPGQGKETQYF. CDR3 in DNA: TGTGCCAGCAGTTTAGCCCACCCGGGACAGGGGAAAGAGACCCAGTACTTC. This rearrangement joins TRBV28 to TRBJ2-5, with 10 positions matching TRBD1. CDR1 MDHEN and CDR2 SYDVKM come from the germline V gene. The CDR3 extends over 17 amino acids. V dropped 2 bases and J dropped 3; count of bases not matched to a gene: 9.

The chain uses TRBV9 and TRBJ2-7, with 9 bases aligning to TRBD2. The V and J ends lost 0 bases and 4 bases, in that order; junction bases with no gene match: 8. Per the germline V gene, CDR1 is SGDLS and CDR2 is YYNGEE. The CDR3 is 16 residues long. CDR3 amino acids: CASSVAAGGPGYEQYF. CDR3 sequence (DNA): TGTGCCAGCAGCGTAGCGGCGGGAGGGCCGGGGTACGAGCAGTACTTC.

This chain uses TRBV9 with TRBJ2-3; no firm D call. Germline V gene lookup returns CDR1 SGDLS and CDR2 YYNGEE. Trimming left V 0 bases short and J 0 bases short, with 11 bases between. This CDR3 contains 16 residues. The CDR3 sequence: CASSVGAYPSTDTQYF. In DNA form, the CDR3 reads TGTGCCAGCAGCGTAGGTGCCTACCCTAGCACAGATACGCAGTATTTT. The entire variable domain, with the rest obtained from reference TRBV9 and TRBJ2-3, is as follows: DSGVTQTPKHLITATGQRVTLRCSPRSGDLSVYWYQQSLDQGLQFLIQYYNGEERAKGNILERFSAQQFPDLHSELNLSSLELGDSALYFCASSVGAYPSTDTQYFGPGTRLTVL.

CDR3 in amino acids: CASSVRGQGADGGNQPQHF. Here the CDR3 DNA reads TGTGCCAGCAGCGTTCGGGGGCAGGGGGCCGATGGAGGCAATCAGCCCCAGCATTTT. This sequence joins TRBV9 and TRBJ1-5; 8 bases align to TRBD1. The germline gives CDR1 SGDLS, CDR2 YYNGEE. CDR3 length equals 19 residues. J gave up 2 bases and V 2 bases, and 15 bases lay outside the gene matches. The complete variable domain, with remaining parts taken from reference TRBV9 and TRBJ1-5, reads DSGVTQTPKHLITATGQRVTLRCSPRSGDLSVYWYQQSLDQGLQFLIQYYNGEERAKGNILERFSAQQFPDLHSELNLSSLELGDSALYFCASSVRGQGADGGNQPQHFGDGTRLSIL.

This clone was found once. The gene calls are TRBV7-9 and TRBJ2-5; TRBD1 is a possible D gene (6 bases). Germline lookup yields CDR1 SEHNR and CDR2 FQNEAQ (reference sequence). V was trimmed by 5 bases and J by 5 bases, leaving 18 bases between them. The CDR3 spans 15 residues. This chain's CDR3 is CASSLSDRFEETQYF. The CDR3 DNA reads TGTGCCAGCAGCCTATCTGACAGGTTTGAGGAGACCCAGTACTTC. Using reference TRBV7-9 and TRBJ2-5 for the parts outside the CDR3, the full variable domain is DTGVSQNPRHKITKRGQNVTFRCDPISEHNRLYWYRQTLGQGPEFLTYFQNEAQLEKSRLLSDRFSAERPKGSFSTLEIQRTEQGDSAMYLCASSLSDRFEETQYFGPGTRLLVL.

The V call is TRBV18, the J call TRBJ2-1; 8 bases are a match to TRBD2. The CDR3 has 16 residues. Trimming cost V 1 base and J 8 bases; bases outside gene matches: 10. The germline CDR1 and CDR2 sequences are KGHSH and LQKENI. This chain's CDR3 is CASSPRAGEGEHEQFF. CDR3 DNA sequence: TGTGCCAGCTCACCACGAGCGGGAGAGGGAGAACATGAGCAGTTCTTC. Drawing the rest from reference TRBV18 and TRBJ2-1, the complete variable domain is NAGVMQNPRHLVRRRGQEARLRCSPMKGHSHVYWYRQLPEEGLKFMVYLQKENIIDESGMPKERFSAEFPKEGPSILRIQQVVRGDSAAYFCASSPRAGEGEHEQFFGPGTRLTVL.

The rearrangement links TRBV11-2 to TRBJ2-7; a weak D match, TRBD2 (6 bases). Trimming stripped 4 bases from V and 0 bases from J, with 13 bases between. Germline V CDR1 and CDR2: SGHAT, FQNNGV. The CDR3 loop spans 15 amino acids. CDR3 residues: CASSSYSGSSYEQYF. The DNA for the CDR3 is TGTGCCAGCAGCTCTTATAGCGGTAGCTCCTACGAGCAGTACTTC.

The chain carries TRBV3-1 (or the pseudogene TRBV3-2) and TRBJ2-5; tentatively, D is TRBD2 (6 bases). The CDR3 is 16 residues long. Germline V gene data show CDR1 as LGHDT and CDR2 as YNNKEL (reference sequence). Trimming removed 1 base from V and 4 bases from J, with 16 bases in between. CDR3 in amino acids: CASSQVPGAERETQYF. The CDR3 nucleotides read TGTGCCAGCAGCCAAGTTCCGGGAGCCGAGAGAGAGACCCAGTACTTC.

In this sample, this clone turned up once. This sequence joins TRBV10-2 and TRBJ1-6; 10 bases map to TRBD1. V shed 4 bases and J 10 bases; nucleotides not matched to a gene: 4. The germline V gene encodes CDR1 WSHSY and CDR2 SAAADI. The CDR3 covers 14 residues. The CDR3 protein is CASSVGTGDSPLHF. CDR3 nucleotide sequence: TGCGCCAGCAGTGTAGGGACAGGGGACTCACCCCTCCACTTT.

The chain links TRBV7-3 to TRBJ2-6; D remains unclear. The CDR3 spans 16 residues. The ends were cut back, 1 base at V and 2 bases at J, with 9 bases in the middle. The germline V gene encodes CDR1 SGHTA and CDR2 FQGTGA. CDR3 sequence: CASSLNVGPGANVLTF. The CDR3 DNA is TGTGCCAGCAGCTTAAACGTCGGTCCTGGGGCCAACGTCCTGACTTTC.